These 32 T cell receptor beta chains were all obtained from the same sample, sequenced in a study of blood T cell repertoires in COVID-19. Clones were read by immunoSEQ multiplex PCR, and TCRdb kept only the in-frame ones, dropping some. This sample has around 110,000 clones; less than 85% occur once, and the top ten carry under 2.5%. Material for sequencing was peripheral blood. The receptors shown here come from a man aged 30-40 years with acute or convalescent COVID-19.

The chain joins TRBV10-3 to TRBJ1-1; D possibly corresponds to TRBD1 (6 bases). The germline CDR1 and CDR2 sequences are ENHRY and SYGVKD. This CDR3 contains 16 residues. V dropped 0 bases and J dropped 5 bases, with 16 bases sitting between them. The CDR3 loop reads CAISESRGRGGTEAFF. DNA of the CDR3: TGTGCCATCAGTGAGTCTCGGGGCAGGGGAGGGACTGAAGCTTTCTTT.

CDR3 sequence: CSVAAGQGLDGYTF. CDR3 sequence (DNA): TGCAGCGTTGCCGCGGGACAGGGTTTGGATGGCTACACCTTC. The gene calls are TRBV29-1 and TRBJ1-2; 9 positions agree with TRBD1. The CDR3 has 14 residues. The V segment lost 4 bases and the J segment 6 bases; nucleotides outside the gene matches: 9. Germline-derived CDR1 and CDR2 are SQVTM and ANQGSEA.

The J gene is TRBJ2-1, the V gene TRBV9; D is unclear. The CDR3 runs to 13 residues. Germline V gives CDR1 SGDLS, CDR2 YYNGEE. V was clipped by 0 bases and J by 7 bases, with 8 bases between them. The CDR3 DNA is TGTGCCAGCAGCGTAGGGCTGATTAATGAGCAGTTCTTC. This encodes CASSVGLINEQFF.

This chain joins TRBV30 and TRBJ2-7; 12 bases fit TRBD2. The CDR3 covers 15 residues. Per germline, CDR1 GTSNPN and CDR2 SVGIG (reference sequence). Unmatched junction bases numbered 3, after V lost 1 base and J lost 2 bases. The CDR3 DNA is TGTGCCTGGAGTGGTGCTAGCGGGGGGGCCTACGAGCAGTACTTC. Encoded protein: CAWSGASGGAYEQYF. The whole variable domain, filled in from reference TRBV30 and TRBJ2-7, reads SQTIHQWPATLVQPVGSPLSLECTVEGTSNPNLYWYRQAAGRGLQLLFYSVGIGQISSEVPQNLSASRPQDRQFILSSKKLLLSDSGFYLCAWSGASGGAYEQYFGPGTRLTVT.

The V call is TRBV4-1, the J call TRBJ1-5; 8 bases are shared with TRBD1. In germline, CDR1 is MGHRA, CDR2 YSYEKL. This CDR3 spans 15 amino acids. Trimming took 1 base from V and 9 from J; bases not matched to a gene: 8. CDR3 coding DNA: TGCGCCAGCAGCCAAGGGACAGGGCCAATCTGGCCCCAGCATTTT. It encodes CASSQGTGPIWPQHF.

The V call is TRBV24-1, the J call TRBJ2-2; TRBD1 aligns across 8 bases. With 8 bases clipped from V and 3 bases from J, the junction kept 1 base outside the gene matches. The CDR3 totals 13 residues. Germline V lookup: CDR1 KGHDR, CDR2 SFDVKD. CDR3 nucleotide sequence: TGTGCCACCAAGACAGGGGACACCGGGGAGCTGTTTTTT. Protein sequence: CATKTGDTGELFF.

This chain's CDR3 is CASSLEVSGSEGYTF. The CDR3 DNA reads as TGTGCCAGCAGCTTAGAAGTATCGGGGTCTGAGGGCTACACCTTC. This chain links TRBV7-6 with TRBJ1-2; D remains ambiguous. Per the germline V gene, CDR1 is SGHVS and CDR2 is FNYEAQ. This CDR3 is built from 15 residues. V was pared by 1 base and J by 8 bases, with 17 bases between. The complete variable domain, with remaining parts taken from reference TRBV7-6 and TRBJ1-2, reads GAGVSQSPRYKVTKRGQDVALRCDPISGHVSLYWYRQALGQGPEFLTYFNYEAQQDKSGLPNDRFSAERPEGSISTLTIQRTEQRDSAMYRCASSLEVSGSEGYTFGSGTRLTVV.

This chain joins TRBV5-4 and TRBJ2-1, with 12 bases matching TRBD2. The length of the CDR3 is 17 residues. J lost 5 bases, V lost 4 bases, and 10 bases had no gene match. Per the germline V gene, CDR1 is SGHNT and CDR2 is YYREEE (reference sequence). The CDR3 nucleotides are TGTGCCAGCAGCAACAAAGCACTAGCGGGAGGTAACAATGAGCAGTTCTTC. Protein product: CASSNKALAGGNNEQFF. Full variable domain (rest looked up from reference TRBV5-4 and TRBJ2-1): ETGVTQSPTHLIKTRGQQVTLRCSSQSGHNTVSWYQQALGQGPQFIFQYYREEENGRGNFPPRFSGLQFPNYSSELNVNALELDDSALYLCASSNKALAGGNNEQFFGPGTRLTVL.

The chain is built from TRBV9 and TRBJ1-2; 11 bases match TRBD1. CDR1 is SGDLS and CDR2 is YYNGEE in the germline V gene. The CDR3 loop spans 13 amino acids. V gave up 3 bases and J gave up 7 bases; unmatched junction bases: 2. This CDR3 is CASSEGQGGGYTF. The CDR3 DNA reads as TGTGCCAGCAGCGAGGGACAGGGGGGTGGCTACACCTTC.

The chain has TRBV7-9 and TRBJ1-1, with 8 nucleotides matching TRBD1. This CDR3 spans 14 amino acids. The V and J ends lost 4 bases and 5 bases, in that order; junction bases with no gene match: 6. Germline V gives CDR1 SEHNR, CDR2 FQNEAQ (reference sequence). CDR3 DNA: TGTGCCAGCAGCTCCTCAGGGGGCTGGACTGAAGCTTTCTTT. Encoded protein: CASSSSGGWTEAFF.

This rearrangement joins TRBV6-5 to TRBJ2-5; 9 bases are a match to TRBD1. Germline CDR1 and CDR2: MNHEY and SVGAGI. The CDR3 extends over 14 amino acids. V shed 5 bases and J 5 bases; nucleotides not matched to a gene: 6. The CDR3 region is CASSNRGLLETQYF. Here the CDR3 DNA reads TGTGCCAGCAGTAACAGGGGGCTGTTGGAGACCCAGTACTTC.

The rearrangement uses TRBV5-5 and TRBJ2-7; D remains ambiguous. In germline, CDR1 is SGHKS, CDR2 YYEKEE (reference sequence). The CDR3 runs to 15 residues. The V end was cut by 0 bases, the J end by 2 bases, with 12 bases between. For the CDR3, the DNA is TGTGCCAGCAGCTTGGCCCTGGGCAAGGCCTACGAGCAGTACTTC. Protein: CASSLALGKAYEQYF.

The chain has TRBV7-8 and TRBJ1-6; TRBD1 aligns across 7 bases. The junction had 9 bases not matched to a gene; V was cut back by 6 bases and J by 7 bases. From germline, CDR1 is SGHVS and CDR2 FQNEAQ. There are 15 residues in the CDR3. For the CDR3, the DNA is TGTGCCAGCAGATTGGACAGGTTGGGAAATTCACCCCTCCACTTT. As protein: CASRLDRLGNSPLHF.

This clone was observed a single time. The chain joins TRBV9 to TRBJ2-1; 7 positions agree with TRBD1. The CDR3 runs 13 residues. Unmatched junction bases numbered 7, after V lost 3 bases and J lost 10 bases. Germline V gene sequence: CDR1 SGDLS, CDR2 YYNGEE. The CDR3 DNA is TGTGCCAGCAGCGGACAGGGCTCAAACGAGCAGTTCTTC. Translation: CASSGQGSNEQFF.

J is TRBJ2-3 and V is TRBV15; 10 bases match TRBD2. V was pared by 0 bases and J by 4 bases, with 1 base of the junction left unmatched. This CDR3 comprises 15 residues. The germline V gene has CDR1 LNHNV and CDR2 YYDKDF (reference sequence). The CDR3 DNA reads as TGTGCCACCAGCAGAGAAGCGGGGGGGCCAGATACGCAGTATTTT. Protein product: CATSREAGGPDTQYF. Looking up the rest from reference TRBV15 and TRBJ2-3 gives the full variable domain: DAMVIQNPRYQVTQFGKPVTLSCSQTLNHNVMYWYQQKSSQAPKLLFHYYDKDFNNEADTPDNFQSRRPNTSFCFLDIRSPGLGDTAMYLCATSREAGGPDTQYFGPGTRLTVL.

The genes are TRBV7-2 and TRBJ1-2; 7 nucleotides match TRBD1. This CDR3 has 13 amino acids. The germline V gene has CDR1 SGHTA and CDR2 FQGNSA. J gave up 3 bases and V 6 bases, and 4 bases lay outside the gene matches. CDR3 DNA sequence: TGTGCCAGCAGAATACAGGGGTACTATGGCTACACCTTC. Translation: CASRIQGYYGYTF.

The chain joins TRBV6-5 to TRBJ1-2, with a weak D call TRBD1 (5 bases). There are 13 residues in the CDR3. Per the germline V gene, CDR1 is MNHEY and CDR2 is SVGAGI. Trimming pared 6 bases from V and 7 bases from J, leaving 15 bases between. In nucleotides, the CDR3 is TGTGCCAGCAGGATACCAGGGTTCGGTGGCTACACCTTC. Its protein is CASRIPGFGGYTF.

This clone came up a few times. The chain has TRBV7-9 and TRBJ1-1, with 8 bases matching TRBD1. After removal of 0 bases from V and 3 bases from J, the junction contained 6 bases not matched to a gene. Germline lookup yields CDR1 SEHNR and CDR2 FQNEAQ (reference sequence). This CDR3 is built from 16 residues. CDR3 region: CASSLAGTGAYTEAFF. CDR3 in DNA: TGTGCCAGCAGCTTAGCCGGGACAGGAGCTTACACTGAAGCTTTCTTT.

The chain combines TRBV4-3 with TRBJ2-7, with 9 nucleotides matching TRBD1. Germline loops: CDR1 LGHNA, CDR2 YSLEER. The V gene end was trimmed by 1 base and the J gene end by 4 bases; junction bases not matched to a gene: 5. The CDR3 spans 15 residues. CDR3: CASSQAGQGGYEQYF. As DNA, the CDR3 is TGCGCCAGCAGCCAAGCGGGACAGGGAGGGTACGAGCAGTACTTC.

The chain recombines TRBV19 with TRBJ2-3, with 10 positions matching TRBD1. Germline-derived CDR1 and CDR2 are LNHDA and SQIVND (reference sequence). The CDR3 is made up of 15 amino acids. V dropped 4 bases and J dropped 3; count of bases not matched to a gene: 4. CDR3 coding DNA: TGTGCCAGTAGTACGGGACAGGGGAAGACAGATACGCAGTATTTT. Its translation is CASSTGQGKTDTQYF.

This clone was seen only a few times. The chain has TRBV9 and TRBJ1-4; 10 bases fit TRBD1. From germline, CDR1 is SGDLS and CDR2 YYNGEE. V lost 4 bases, J lost 8 bases, and 8 bases stayed unmatched. CDR3 length: 15 amino acids. CDR3 DNA sequence: TGTGCCAGCAGCCCTAGGACAGGGGGGGAGGAAAAACTGTTTTTT. This encodes CASSPRTGGEEKLFF.

The chain has TRBV30 and TRBJ1-5; TRBD1 aligns across 9 bases. The CDR3 extends over 15 amino acids. V lost 2 bases to trimming and J lost 3 bases; unmatched junction nucleotides: 5. Germline V gives CDR1 GTSNPN, CDR2 SVGIG (reference sequence). The CDR3 loop reads CAWSTTGGTNQPQHF. The CDR3 DNA reads TGTGCCTGGAGTACGACAGGGGGGACCAATCAGCCCCAGCATTTT.

The chain couples TRBV24-1 to TRBJ2-3; perhaps TRBD1 as D (5 bases). Germline V gene lookup returns CDR1 KGHDR and CDR2 SFDVKD. Trimming stripped 3 bases from V and 2 bases from J, with 8 bases between. This CDR3 contains 14 residues. In nucleotides, the CDR3 is TGTGCCACCAGTGATCACAGGTACACAGATACGCAGTATTTT. This translates into CATSDHRYTDTQYF.

This chain connects TRBV30 to TRBJ2-7; 8 nucleotides agree with TRBD1. Germline CDR1 GTSNPN, CDR2 SVGIG (reference sequence). J lost 7 bases, V lost 5 bases, and 7 bases had no gene match. The CDR3 totals 12 residues. The CDR3 sequence: CAWDGQGGEQYF. The CDR3 DNA sequence: TGTGCCTGGGATGGACAGGGAGGAGAGCAGTACTTC. Filled out from reference TRBV30 and TRBJ2-7, the complete variable domain reads SQTIHQWPATLVQPVGSPLSLECTVEGTSNPNLYWYRQAAGRGLQLLFYSVGIGQISSEVPQNLSASRPQDRQFILSSKKLLLSDSGFYLCAWDGQGGEQYFGPGTRLTVT.

The chain combines TRBV2 with TRBJ2-7; 7 bases align to TRBD2. The CDR3 has 14 residues. In germline, CDR1 is SNHLY, CDR2 FYNNEI. Trimming cost V 6 bases and J 2 bases; bases outside gene matches: 7. For the CDR3, the DNA is TGTGCCAGCAGCGGCACTAGCGCCGCCTACGAGCAGTACTTC. Amino acid sequence: CASSGTSAAYEQYF.

The V and J genes are TRBV30 and TRBJ1-2, with 10 positions matching TRBD1. Germline assignment: CDR1 GTSNPN and CDR2 SVGIG (reference sequence). The V segment lost 7 bases and the J segment 2 bases; nucleotides outside the gene matches: 10. This CDR3 has 15 residues. CDR3 bases: TGTGCCTCCTACCCCGGGACAGGGGTGAACTATGGCTACACCTTC. Amino acids: CASYPGTGVNYGYTF. The full variable domain, its missing parts supplied by reference TRBV30 and TRBJ1-2, is SQTIHQWPATLVQPVGSPLSLECTVEGTSNPNLYWYRQAAGRGLQLLFYSVGIGQISSEVPQNLSASRPQDRQFILSSKKLLLSDSGFYLCASYPGTGVNYGYTFGSGTRLTVV.

The rearrangement uses TRBV9 and TRBJ1-1; 7 positions agree with TRBD1. The CDR3 length is 13 residues. V lost 3 bases to trimming and J lost 5 bases; unmatched junction nucleotides: 4. Germline V gene sequence: CDR1 SGDLS, CDR2 YYNGEE. CDR3 sequence: CASSAGTVTEAFF. DNA of the CDR3: TGTGCCAGCAGCGCCGGGACAGTGACTGAAGCTTTCTTT.

The rearrangement joins TRBV4-2 to TRBJ1-5; 7 bases match TRBD1. The CDR3 sequence is 15 residues long. Looked up from germline, CDR1 is LGHNA and CDR2 is YNFKEQ. V lost 4 bases and J lost 3; bases outside the gene matches: 6. CDR3 coding DNA: TGTGCCAGCAGCCCGAACAGGGGATCCAATCAGCCCCAGCATTTT. This translates into CASSPNRGSNQPQHF.

This clone was counted a few times. V gene TRBV19 combines with J gene TRBJ1-6; D may be TRBD1 (5 bases). The germline V gene encodes CDR1 LNHDA and CDR2 SQIVND (reference sequence). The CDR3 is made up of 14 amino acids. Trimming cost V 3 bases and J 7 bases, with 10 bases left between them. CDR3 sequence (DNA): TGTGCCAGTAGTATGGGTCAGGGCAATTCACCCCTCCACTTT. Protein: CASSMGQGNSPLHF.

The count of this clone is one. The rearrangement links TRBV7-4 to TRBJ2-7; 12 nucleotides match TRBD1. CDR1 and CDR2 (germline): SGHVT, SQSDAQ. V shed 5 bases, J shed 7 bases, and the junction held 12 bases outside the gene matches. The CDR3 length is 16 residues. The CDR3 here is CASSVPGTGGGCEQYV. Here the CDR3 DNA reads TGTGCCAGCAGCGTCCCCGGGACAGGGGGCGGGTGTGAGCAGTACGTC.

V and J are TRBV11-2 and TRBJ2-2, with 8 bases matching TRBD2. Germline trimming cut 4 bases from V and 1 base from J; bases unmatched to any gene: 2. This CDR3 contains 15 residues. Germline V gene sequence: CDR1 SGHAT, CDR2 FQNNGV. The CDR3 reads CASSYLAGNTGELFF. The CDR3 coding sequence is TGTGCCAGCAGCTATCTAGCGGGGAACACCGGGGAGCTGTTTTTT.

This clone was seen a handful of times. The V gene is TRBV6-1, the J gene TRBJ1-2; TRBD1 is a possible D gene (5 bases). The CDR3 is 13 amino acids. The germline V gene encodes CDR1 MNHNS and CDR2 SASEGT. Between the trimmed V and J ends, which lost 0 bases and 8 bases, there was a span of 10 bases. DNA of the CDR3: TGTGCCAGCAGTGAAGCGCAGGGCCGCGGCTACACCTTC. Its protein is CASSEAQGRGYTF.